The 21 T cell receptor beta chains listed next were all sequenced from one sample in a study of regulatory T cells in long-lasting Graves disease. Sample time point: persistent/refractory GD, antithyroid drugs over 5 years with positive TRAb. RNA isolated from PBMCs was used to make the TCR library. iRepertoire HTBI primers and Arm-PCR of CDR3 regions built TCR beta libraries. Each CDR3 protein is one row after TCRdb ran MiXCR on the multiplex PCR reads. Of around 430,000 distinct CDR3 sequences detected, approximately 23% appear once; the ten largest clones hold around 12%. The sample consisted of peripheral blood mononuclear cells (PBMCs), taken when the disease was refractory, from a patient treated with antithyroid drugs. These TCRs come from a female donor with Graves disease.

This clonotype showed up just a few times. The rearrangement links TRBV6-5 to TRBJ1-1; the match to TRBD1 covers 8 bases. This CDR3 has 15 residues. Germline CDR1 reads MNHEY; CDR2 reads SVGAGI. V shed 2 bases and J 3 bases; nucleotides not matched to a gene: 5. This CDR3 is CASSYNQGADTEAFF. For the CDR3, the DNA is TGTGCCAGCAGTTACAACCAGGGGGCCGACACTGAAGCTTTCTTT.

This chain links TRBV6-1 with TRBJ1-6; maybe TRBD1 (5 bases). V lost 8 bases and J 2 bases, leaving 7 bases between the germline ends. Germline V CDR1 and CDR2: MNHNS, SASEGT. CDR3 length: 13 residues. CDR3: CASGGAYNSPLHF. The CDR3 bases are TGTGCCAGCGGGGGGGCCTATAATTCACCCCTCCACTTT.

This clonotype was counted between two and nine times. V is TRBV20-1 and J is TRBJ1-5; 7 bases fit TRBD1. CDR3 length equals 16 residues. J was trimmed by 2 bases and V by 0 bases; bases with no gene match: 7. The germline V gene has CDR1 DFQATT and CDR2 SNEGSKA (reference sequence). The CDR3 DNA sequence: TGCAGTGCTAGAGATAGACAGGGCGGTGGCAATCAGCCCCAGCATTTT. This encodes CSARDRQGGGNQPQHF.

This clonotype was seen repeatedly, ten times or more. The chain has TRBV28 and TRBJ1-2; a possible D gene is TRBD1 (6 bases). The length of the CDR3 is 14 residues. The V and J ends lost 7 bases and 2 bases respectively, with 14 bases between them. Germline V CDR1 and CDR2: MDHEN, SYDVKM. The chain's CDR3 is CASTLQTGNYGYTF. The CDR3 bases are TGTGCCAGCACCCTCCAAACAGGGAACTATGGCTACACCTTC.

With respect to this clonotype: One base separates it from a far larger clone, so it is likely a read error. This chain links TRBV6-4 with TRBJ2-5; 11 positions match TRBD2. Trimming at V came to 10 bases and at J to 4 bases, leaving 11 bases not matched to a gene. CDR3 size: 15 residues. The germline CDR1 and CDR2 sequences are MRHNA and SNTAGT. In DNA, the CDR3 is TGTGCCAACAGCGCTGGGACTAGCGGTACAGAGACCCAGTACTTC. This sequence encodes CANSAGTSGTETQYF.

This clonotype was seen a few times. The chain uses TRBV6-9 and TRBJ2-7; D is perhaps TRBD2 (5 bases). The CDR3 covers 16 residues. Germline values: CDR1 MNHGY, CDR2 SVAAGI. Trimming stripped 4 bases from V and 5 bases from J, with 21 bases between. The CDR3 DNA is TGTGCCAGCAGTTCTGGGTGGGAGTTAAAGAACCACGAGCAGTACTTC. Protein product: CASSSGWELKNHEQYF.

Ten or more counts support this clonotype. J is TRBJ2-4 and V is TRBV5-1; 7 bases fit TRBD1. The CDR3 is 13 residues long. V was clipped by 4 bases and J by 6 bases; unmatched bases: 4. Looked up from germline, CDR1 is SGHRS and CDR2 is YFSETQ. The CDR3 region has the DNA TGCGCCAGCAGCCCCAGGACAGGAAACATTCAGTACTTC. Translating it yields CASSPRTGNIQYF.

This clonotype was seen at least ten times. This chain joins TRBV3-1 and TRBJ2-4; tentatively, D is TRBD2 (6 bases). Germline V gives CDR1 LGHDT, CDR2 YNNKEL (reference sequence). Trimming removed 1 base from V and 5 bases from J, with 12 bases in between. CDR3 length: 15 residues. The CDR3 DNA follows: TGTGCCAGCAGCCAAGTGCAGGACTATCAAAACATTCAGTACTTC. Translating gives CASSQVQDYQNIQYF.

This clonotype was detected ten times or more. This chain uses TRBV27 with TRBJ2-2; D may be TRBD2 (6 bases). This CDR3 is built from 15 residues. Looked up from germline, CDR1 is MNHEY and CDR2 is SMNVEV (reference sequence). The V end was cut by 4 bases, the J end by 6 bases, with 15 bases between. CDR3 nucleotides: TGTGCCAGCAGTTCCCCGCAGGGAGGTGCCGGGGAGCTGTTTTTT. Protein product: CASSSPQGGAGELFF.

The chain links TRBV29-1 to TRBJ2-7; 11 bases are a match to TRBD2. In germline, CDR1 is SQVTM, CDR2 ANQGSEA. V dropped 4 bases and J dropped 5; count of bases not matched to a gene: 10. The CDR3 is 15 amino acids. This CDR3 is CSVGLLAGGWNEQYF. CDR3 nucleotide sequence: TGCAGCGTTGGGCTGCTAGCGGGAGGATGGAACGAGCAGTACTTC.

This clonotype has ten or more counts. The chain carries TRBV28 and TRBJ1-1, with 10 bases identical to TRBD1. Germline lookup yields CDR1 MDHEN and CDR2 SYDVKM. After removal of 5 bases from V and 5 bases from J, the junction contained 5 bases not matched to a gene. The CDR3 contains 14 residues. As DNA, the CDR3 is TGTGCCAGCAGTAAGACAGGGGGCAGAACTGAAGCTTTCTTT. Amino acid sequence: CASSKTGGRTEAFF.

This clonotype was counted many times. CDR3 loop: CARRPGGTGGQPQHF. The CDR3 nucleotides are TGTGCCAGACGACCGGGCGGGACAGGGGGCCAGCCCCAGCATTTT. The rearrangement links TRBV27 to TRBJ1-5; 12 bases match TRBD1. This CDR3 has 15 residues. Germline V lookup: CDR1 MNHEY, CDR2 SMNVEV (reference sequence). Trimming took 9 bases from V and 7 from J; bases not matched to a gene: 10.

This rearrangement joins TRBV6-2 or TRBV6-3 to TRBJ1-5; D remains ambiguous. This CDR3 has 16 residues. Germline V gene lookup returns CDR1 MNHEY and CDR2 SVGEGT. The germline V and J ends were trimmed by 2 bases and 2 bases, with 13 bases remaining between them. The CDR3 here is CASSYRAPRGNQPQHF. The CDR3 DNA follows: TGTGCCAGCAGTTACCGGGCCCCAAGAGGCAATCAGCCCCAGCATTTT.

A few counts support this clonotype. CDR3 protein: CASSQGTSGNTIYF. Written as DNA, the CDR3 is TGTGCCAGCAGCCAAGGGACCTCTGGAAACACCATATATTTT. The chain recombines TRBV3-1 with TRBJ1-3, with D unclear. V was shortened by 1 base and J by 0 bases, with 4 bases between the two germline ends. CDR1 is LGHDT and CDR2 is YNNKEL in the germline V gene (reference sequence). The CDR3 runs 14 residues.

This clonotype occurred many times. The CDR3 DNA reads as TGTGCCAGCAACTTACGGGGTAGGGGGGGATACGAGCAGTACTTC. The encoded protein is CASNLRGRGGYEQYF. The rearrangement uses TRBV6-1 and TRBJ2-7; tentatively, D is TRBD2 (7 bases). Germline CDR1 is MNHNS and CDR2 is SASEGT. The ends were cut back, 7 bases at V and 4 bases at J, with 20 bases in the middle. This CDR3 region has 15 residues.

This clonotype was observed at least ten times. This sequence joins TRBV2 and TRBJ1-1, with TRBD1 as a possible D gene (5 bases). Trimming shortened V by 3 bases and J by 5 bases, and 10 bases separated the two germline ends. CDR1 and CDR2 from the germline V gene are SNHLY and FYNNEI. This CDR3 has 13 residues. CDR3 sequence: CASSEGRETEAFF. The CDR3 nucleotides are TGTGCCAGCAGTGAGGGCAGGGAAACTGAAGCTTTCTTT.

The CDR3 spells CASSLRDTGNTIYF. CDR3 nucleotides: TGTGCCAGCAGCTTGCGGGACACTGGAAACACCATATATTTT. The chain uses TRBV11-2 and TRBJ1-3, with TRBD1 as a possible D gene (6 bases). Trimming cost V 3 bases and J 2 bases, with 8 bases left between them. CDR1 and CDR2 from the germline V gene are SGHAT and FQNNGV. The CDR3 contains 14 residues.

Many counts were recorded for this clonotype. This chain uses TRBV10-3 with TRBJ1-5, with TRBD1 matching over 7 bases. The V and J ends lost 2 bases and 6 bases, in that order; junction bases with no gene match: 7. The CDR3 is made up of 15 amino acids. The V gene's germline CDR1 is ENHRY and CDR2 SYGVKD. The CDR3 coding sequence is TGTGCCATCAGTGAGATGGAGGGGGCAGGTCAGCCCCAGCATTTT. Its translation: CAISEMEGAGQPQHF.

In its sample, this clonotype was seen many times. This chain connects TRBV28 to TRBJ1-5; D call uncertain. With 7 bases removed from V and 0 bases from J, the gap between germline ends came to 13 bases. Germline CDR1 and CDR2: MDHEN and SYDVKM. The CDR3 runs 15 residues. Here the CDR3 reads CASTPVSDSNQPQHF. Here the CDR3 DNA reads TGTGCCAGCACCCCCGTCTCAGATAGCAATCAGCCCCAGCATTTT.

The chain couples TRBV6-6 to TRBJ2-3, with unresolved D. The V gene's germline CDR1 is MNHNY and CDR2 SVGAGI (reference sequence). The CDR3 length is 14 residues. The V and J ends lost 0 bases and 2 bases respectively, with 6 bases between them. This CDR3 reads CASSYSSPTDTQYF. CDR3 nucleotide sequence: TGTGCCAGCAGTTACTCGAGCCCCACAGATACGCAGTATTTT.

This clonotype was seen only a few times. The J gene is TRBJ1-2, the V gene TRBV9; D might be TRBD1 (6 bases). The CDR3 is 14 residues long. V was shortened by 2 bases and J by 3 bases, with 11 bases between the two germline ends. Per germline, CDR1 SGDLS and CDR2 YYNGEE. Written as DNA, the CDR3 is TGTGCCAGCAGCGTGGGGGGCTGGGACTATGGCTACACCTTC. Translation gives CASSVGGWDYGYTF.